The 25 T cell receptor beta chains listed next were all sequenced from one sample in a study of T-cell reconstitution after alpha-beta-depleted transplantation in children. Unique molecular identifiers were incorporated when the TCRbeta library was constructed. MiXCR, applied by TCRdb to the PCR reads, yields one record per CDR3 protein. The sample has around 680,000 distinct CDR3 sequences; roughly 15% are singletons. The sequences come from PBMCs from the stem cell graft donor, collected from the stem cell graft. These receptors were taken from a human donor who donated a stem cell graft to a child with acute myeloid leukemia.

V gene TRBV10-3 combines with J gene TRBJ2-3; 9 positions match TRBD1. This CDR3 region has 17 residues. V gave up 3 bases and J gave up 3 bases; unmatched junction bases: 10. Germline-derived CDR1 and CDR2 are ENHRY and SYGVKD. Here the CDR3 DNA reads TGTGCCATCAGTGACCCTTCCGGGACAGGGTTGACAGATACGCAGTATTTT. It specifies CAISDPSGTGLTDTQYF.

A few counts support this clonotype. V and J are TRBV7-2 and TRBJ1-3; D remains ambiguous. Per germline, CDR1 SGHTA and CDR2 FQGNSA. V dropped 4 bases and J dropped 5 bases, with 15 bases sitting between them. The CDR3 totals 15 residues. The CDR3 loop reads CASSSRWEERNTIYF. The CDR3 nucleotides read TGTGCCAGCAGCTCACGATGGGAAGAGCGAAACACCATATATTTT.

The V gene is TRBV7-9, the J gene TRBJ1-2; 7 bases fit TRBD1. The CDR3 has 15 residues. The germline V gene encodes CDR1 SEHNR and CDR2 FQNEAQ (reference sequence). V was clipped by 5 bases and J by 5 bases; unmatched bases: 11. CDR3 residues: CASSAWTGSTYGYTF. The CDR3 bases are TGTGCCAGCAGCGCCTGGACAGGCAGCACGTATGGCTACACCTTC.

The rearrangement uses TRBV27 and TRBJ2-5, with 12 bases lining up with TRBD2. V lost 0 bases to trimming and J lost 5 bases; unmatched junction nucleotides: 7. Germline-derived CDR1 and CDR2 are MNHEY and SMNVEV (reference sequence). The CDR3 loop spans 17 amino acids. Written as DNA, the CDR3 is TGTGCCAGCAGTTTATCCTGGCTAGCGGGGGGGTTGGAGACCCAGTACTTC. It yields the protein CASSLSWLAGGLETQYF.

The genes are TRBV24-1 and TRBJ2-1; 9 nucleotides line up with TRBD1. Trimming cost V 1 base and J 2 bases; bases outside gene matches: 5. Germline values: CDR1 KGHDR, CDR2 SFDVKD. This CDR3 is 17 amino acids long. The CDR3 coding sequence is TGTGCCACCAGTGATTTTTCCGGGACAGGGACCTACAATGAGCAGTTCTTC. It is translated as CATSDFSGTGTYNEQFF.

This clonotype has at least ten counts. This sequence joins TRBV29-1 and TRBJ2-7; 7 bases match TRBD1. V trimming: 2 bases; J trimming: 2 bases; junction bases outside the gene matches: 3. CDR1 and CDR2 (germline): SQVTM, ANQGSEA. There are 13 residues in the CDR3. The CDR3 DNA sequence: TGCAGCGTTGAATCGGGACAGACCTACGAGCAGTACTTC. Amino acids: CSVESGQTYEQYF.

This clonotype showed up just a few times. The DNA for the CDR3 is TGTGCCAGCAGTCGCGTTCCCGCAGATACGCAGTATTTT. This translates into CASSRVPADTQYF. This chain uses TRBV28 with TRBJ2-3, with D uncertain. The CDR3 runs to 13 residues. Trimming stripped 5 bases from V and 4 bases from J, with 10 bases between. CDR1 and CDR2 from the germline V gene are MDHEN and SYDVKM.

V and J are TRBV7-2 and TRBJ1-1, with TRBD1 matching 7 bases. Trimming at V came to 5 bases and at J to 4 bases, leaving 7 bases not matched to a gene. The germline gives CDR1 SGHTA, CDR2 FQGNSA. The CDR3 spans 14 residues. Here the CDR3 reads CASSQHQGVTEAFF. CDR3 bases: TGTGCCAGCAGCCAACACCAGGGGGTCACTGAAGCTTTCTTT.

At least ten counts were recorded for this clonotype. V usage is TRBV5-5 and J usage is TRBJ1-6, with 8 bases that match TRBD1. The CDR3 covers 15 residues. The J segment lost 9 bases and the V segment lost 5 bases, leaving 10 bases of the junction unmatched. The germline CDR1 and CDR2 sequences are SGHKS and YYEKEE (reference sequence). CDR3: CASRSSQGVGSPLHF. The CDR3 DNA reads as TGTGCCAGCAGGTCTTCACAGGGGGTGGGTTCACCCCTCCACTTT.

This clonotype turned up a few times. V gene TRBV11-2 combines with J gene TRBJ2-2; D possibly corresponds to TRBD2 (5 bases). The V end lost 2 bases, the J end lost 3 bases, and 16 bases lay between the germline ends. In germline, CDR1 is SGHAT, CDR2 FQNNGV. CDR3 size: 17 residues. CDR3 in DNA: TGTGCCAGCAGCTTAAGTTCTAGCCGGATCTACACCGGGGAGCTGTTTTTT. Amino acids: CASSLSSSRIYTGELFF.

This clonotype was observed at least ten times. The V gene is TRBV20-1, the J gene TRBJ2-7; 7 bases agree with TRBD2. The CDR3 length is 15 residues. The V gene's germline CDR1 is DFQATT and CDR2 SNEGSKA (reference sequence). J was trimmed by 0 bases and V by 0 bases; bases with no gene match: 5. In nucleotides, the CDR3 is TGCAGTGCTAGAGATTGGACGGGGGGCTCCTACGAGCAGTACTTC. This codes for CSARDWTGGSYEQYF.

This clonotype has more than one count but fewer than ten. J is TRBJ1-5 and V is TRBV20-1, with D unclear. CDR3 length equals 15 residues. The germline V gene has CDR1 DFQATT and CDR2 SNEGSKA (reference sequence). V was trimmed by 3 bases and J by 2 bases, leaving 14 bases between them. The CDR3 protein is CSASTIKGGNQPQHF. In nucleotides, the CDR3 is TGCAGTGCTAGTACCATTAAGGGCGGCAATCAGCCCCAGCATTTT.

This clonotype was observed at least ten times. The chain has TRBV29-1 and TRBJ2-7; weak D call: TRBD2 (5 bases). V lost 4 bases and J 1 base, leaving 17 bases between the germline ends. Germline V gene data show CDR1 as SQVTM and CDR2 as ANQGSEA. This CDR3 spans 15 amino acids. The CDR3 DNA is TGCAGCGTTGGGTTGCGTAGCGTCCTTTCCTACGAGCAGTACTTC. It specifies CSVGLRSVLSYEQYF.

This clonotype was counted at least ten times. The chain is built from TRBV20-1 and TRBJ1-2; 7 nucleotides align to TRBD1. V shed 0 bases and J 2 bases; nucleotides not matched to a gene: 6. This CDR3 is built from 15 residues. Germline V lookup: CDR1 DFQATT, CDR2 SNEGSKA (reference sequence). CDR3 loop: CSARDQGDVNYGYTF. The CDR3 DNA sequence: TGCAGTGCTAGAGATCAGGGGGACGTAAACTATGGCTACACCTTC.

This clonotype has just a few counts. The chain couples TRBV5-1 to TRBJ2-1; D is unclear. Trimming took 4 bases from V and 2 from J, leaving 10 bases between them. The CDR3 totals 14 residues. The germline gives CDR1 SGHRS, CDR2 YFSETQ. The CDR3 region is CASSVDNTYNEQFF. The DNA for the CDR3 is TGCGCCAGCAGCGTCGACAACACCTACAATGAGCAGTTCTTC.

This clonotype was observed at least ten times. This chain uses TRBV29-1 with TRBJ1-1; maybe TRBD1 (6 bases). The CDR3 length is 12 residues. Trimming shortened V by 7 bases and J by 4 bases, and 13 bases separated the two germline ends. Germline values: CDR1 SQVTM, CDR2 ANQGSEA. The CDR3, as DNA: TGCAGCGGATCAGGGGTTGGCACTGAAGCTTTCTTT. The encoded protein is CSGSGVGTEAFF. Based on the CDR3 plus reference TRBV29-1 and TRBJ1-1, the full variable domain is SAVISQKPSRDICQRGTSLTIQCQVDSQVTMMFWYRQQPGQSLTLIATANQGSEATYESGFVIDKFPISRPNLTFSTLTVSNMSPEDSSIYLCSGSGVGTEAFFGQGTRLTVV.

This clonotype showed up many times. J is TRBJ2-3 and V is TRBV20-1, with 11 bases fitting TRBD2. Germline CDR1 is DFQATT and CDR2 is SNEGSKA (reference sequence). The CDR3 is 17 residues long. The V gene end was trimmed by 4 bases and the J gene end by 0 bases; junction bases not matched to a gene: 9. The CDR3 DNA follows: TGCAGTGCTACTACTAGCGGGGGCCCATTTAGCACAGATACGCAGTATTTT. Translation: CSATTSGGPFSTDTQYF.

Only a few counts were recorded for this clonotype. This rearrangement joins TRBV20-1 to TRBJ1-1; TRBD1 aligns across 7 bases. The length of the CDR3 is 12 residues. From germline, CDR1 is DFQATT and CDR2 SNEGSKA (reference sequence). Trimming took 4 bases from V and 6 from J; bases not matched to a gene: 5. CDR3 in amino acids: CSATRGLAEAFF. CDR3 in DNA: TGCAGTGCTACTAGGGGGCTCGCTGAAGCTTTCTTT.

This clonotype showed up many times. The V gene is TRBV6-5, the J gene TRBJ2-5; TRBD2 matches at 8 bases. The germline CDR1 and CDR2 sequences are MNHEY and SVGAGI. This CDR3 contains 15 residues. J was trimmed by 5 bases and V by 6 bases; bases with no gene match: 11. CDR3: CASSPKRGPQETQYF. CDR3 nucleotides: TGTGCCAGCAGCCCTAAGCGGGGGCCGCAGGAGACCCAGTACTTC.

CDR3 amino acids: CASSLERTGKEGQPQHF. For the CDR3, the DNA is TGTGCCAGCAGTTTAGAACGGACAGGGAAAGAGGGTCAGCCCCAGCATTTT. The V call is TRBV12-3 or TRBV12-4, the J call TRBJ1-5, with TRBD1 matching over 8 bases. Trimming at V came to 1 base and at J to 6 bases, leaving 11 bases not matched to a gene. The CDR3 consists of 17 residues.

This clonotype turned up a few times. The chain employs TRBV20-1 and TRBJ2-3; 7 bases map to TRBD2. The length of the CDR3 is 15 residues. Germline loops: CDR1 DFQATT, CDR2 SNEGSKA (reference sequence). The ends lost 0 bases at V and 7 bases at J; junction bases unmatched: 10. This chain's CDR3 is CSARDRGESLNTQYF. CDR3 coding DNA: TGCAGTGCTAGAGATCGGGGGGAATCCTTAAATACGCAGTATTTT.

This clonotype has at least ten counts. V usage is TRBV7-2 and J usage is TRBJ1-4; D is unresolved. Trimming cost V 1 base and J 8 bases, with 5 bases left between them. The germline gives CDR1 SGHTA, CDR2 FQGNSA. This CDR3 has 12 residues. The chain's CDR3 is CASSLGGEKLFF. The CDR3 nucleotides read TGTGCCAGCAGCTTAGGGGGAGAAAAACTGTTTTTT.

This clonotype was seen many times. The V and J genes are TRBV12-3 or TRBV12-4 and TRBJ1-6, with 10 positions matching TRBD1. The CDR3 runs to 14 residues. The V gene end was trimmed by 9 bases and the J gene end by 7 bases; junction bases not matched to a gene: 6. Written as DNA, the CDR3 is TGTGCCAGATATCCGGGACAGGGGAATTCACCCCTCCACTTT. Translated, it gives CARYPGQGNSPLHF.

The J gene is TRBJ2-5, the V gene TRBV7-9; D is undetermined. This CDR3 has 11 amino acids. Between the trimmed V and J ends, which lost 5 bases and 4 bases, there was a span of 5 bases. In germline, CDR1 is SEHNR, CDR2 FQNEAQ (reference sequence). The CDR3, as DNA: TGTGCCAGCAGCAACCGAGAGACCCAGTACTTC. It codes for CASSNRETQYF. Filled out from reference TRBV7-9 and TRBJ2-5, the complete variable domain reads DTGVSQNPRHKITKRGQNVTFRCDPISEHNRLYWYRQTLGQGPEFLTYFQNEAQLEKSRLLSDRFSAERPKGSFSTLEIQRTEQGDSAMYLCASSNRETQYFGPGTRLLVL.

This clonotype was recorded many times. The J gene is TRBJ1-5, the V gene TRBV20-1; TRBD1 is a possible D gene (6 bases). The V end was cut by 3 bases, the J end by 4 bases, with 16 bases between. Germline CDR1 DFQATT, CDR2 SNEGSKA (reference sequence). The CDR3 totals 15 residues. CDR3: CSASRDGGPNQPQHF. The CDR3 DNA follows: TGCAGTGCTAGTAGGGACGGGGGGCCGAATCAGCCCCAGCATTTT.